This T cell receptor beta chain was identified in a study of identical twins. TCRdb re-analysed the 5' RACE reads in MiXCR, keeping a single row per CDR3 protein. The table records about 520,000 distinct CDR3 sequences, roughly 21% of them present only once. Healthy Caucasian individuals made up all the donors. This clonotype was seen more than once but under ten times. Its antigen is not identified. Study-level findings and limits: Out-of-frame sharing of TCR alpha in monozygotic twins was underestimated by models. Fewer insertions characterized abundant cord blood beta clonotypes, whereas memory repertoires showed none.

The sample was also linked to a second study, of T cells expressing NK-cell markers. That report notes: Seropositivity for HCMV was found in most of the eight sequenced donors, with one seronegative.

Sequenced input: CD4+ T cells sorted from blood. This clonotype was sampled from a woman younger than 30 in good health.

CDR3 loop: CASLASGRSSYNEQFF. In DNA form, the CDR3 reads TGTGCCAGTCTCGCAAGCGGGAGAAGCTCCTACAATGAGCAGTTCTTC. The gene calls are TRBV19 and TRBJ2-1, with TRBD2 identical over 8 bases. J gave up 0 bases and V 8 bases, and 9 bases lay outside the gene matches. Germline V gives CDR1 LNHDA, CDR2 SQIVND (reference sequence). The CDR3 runs 16 residues.